The clone carrying this T cell receptor (beta chain) was counted ten times or more. This entry is derived from a study of human T cells and chemical hapten exposure. TCRdb reprocessed the RACE reads with MiXCR, giving one entry per CDR3 protein. The table includes 70,000 or so distinct CDR3 sequences, over 8.5% detected once. Documented time point: patch test 3, about 24 weeks after DPC sensitization. As to treatment: therapeutic diphenylcyclopropenone sensitization with weekly scalp DPC. Germline CDR1 MDHEN, CDR2 SYDVKM. V was pared by 5 bases and J by 13 bases, with 17 bases of the junction left unmatched. The CDR3 is 15 amino acids.

The chain couples TRBV28 to TRBJ1-2; TRBD1 agrees at 9 bases. Sequenced material: whole blood, taken in connection with sensitization to the hapten diphenylcyclopropenone (DPC). The receptor's source is a woman aged 45-59 years with alopecia areata. Some clones in this sample may be carry-over from other donors' samples. The CDR3, as DNA: TGTGCCAGCAGTCCCCCGGACAGGGGAGGGTCGGCTTCCACCTTC. Protein product: CASSPPDRGGSASTF.